This entry lists 22 T cell receptor beta chains sequenced from one sample in a study of T cells in Graves' hyperthyroidism and ophthalmopathy. Amplified regions were TCR beta CDR3 sequences from RNA transcripts. HTBI primers drove first-round RT-PCR of the TCR CDR3. TCRdb reprocessed the multiplex PCR reads with MiXCR, giving one entry per CDR3 protein. The data contain around 690,000 distinct CDR3 sequences, about 18% of them singletons. Sequenced material: blood. These receptors all stem from a man over 45 with Graves' hyperthyroidism.

The table lists this clonotype with many counts. The rearrangement links TRBV2 to TRBJ2-7; D perhaps matches TRBD2 (5 bases). CDR1 is SNHLY, CDR2 FYNNEI, per germline. This CDR3 region has 15 residues. V was cut by 8 bases and J by 6 bases, with 23 bases left in between. CDR3 DNA: TGTGCCAGCGACCCAAGGATGACCCCCGGAGGCGAGCAGTACTTC. This codes for CASDPRMTPGGEQYF. The variable domain in full, with the rest retrieved from reference TRBV2 and TRBJ2-7, is EPEVTQTPSHQVTQMGQEVILRCVPISNHLYFYWYRQILGQKVEFLVSFYNNEISEKSEIFDDQFSVERPDGSNFTLKIRSTKLEDSAMYFCASDPRMTPGGEQYFGPGTRLTVT.

Within the sample, this clonotype is large. The CDR3 sequence is CATSAGGSNTEAFF. In DNA form, the CDR3 reads TGTGCCACCAGTGCGGGGGGCTCGAACACTGAAGCTTTCTTT. This chain uses TRBV24-1 with TRBJ1-1; possible D gene TRBD1, 6 bases. Germline-derived CDR1 and CDR2 are KGHDR and SFDVKD. The CDR3 consists of 14 residues. The V end was cut by 5 bases, the J end by 1 base, with 10 bases between.

At least ten counts were recorded for this clonotype. V usage is TRBV6-2 or TRBV6-3 and J usage is TRBJ2-5; no definite D call. V was trimmed by 6 bases and J by 2 bases, leaving 7 bases between them. CDR1 MNHEY and CDR2 SVGEGT come from the germline V gene. The CDR3 length is 12 residues. CDR3 nucleotides: TGTGCCAGCAGCGCCGTACAAGAGACCCAGTACTTC. Translation gives CASSAVQETQYF.

This clonotype has at least ten counts. The V call is TRBV30, the J call TRBJ2-1, with 12 bases matching TRBD2. Germline values: CDR1 GTSNPN, CDR2 SVGIG (reference sequence). Trimming at V came to 0 bases and at J to 7 bases, leaving 4 bases not matched to a gene. The CDR3 is 15 amino acids. The CDR3 DNA follows: TGTGCCTGGAGTGTTCTAGCGGGAGGGCAAAATGAGCAGTTCTTC. It specifies CAWSVLAGGQNEQFF. Variable domain in full (rest from reference TRBV30 and TRBJ2-1): SQTIHQWPATLVQPVGSPLSLECTVEGTSNPNLYWYRQAAGRGLQLLFYSVGIGQISSEVPQNLSASRPQDRQFILSSKKLLLSDSGFYLCAWSVLAGGQNEQFFGPGTRLTVL.

This clonotype was observed a few times. The rearrangement uses TRBV7-2 and TRBJ2-3, with D maybe TRBD2 (5 bases). Germline-derived CDR1 and CDR2 are SGHTA and FQGNSA. Trimming stripped 6 bases from V and 2 bases from J, with 15 bases between. This CDR3 is 15 amino acids long. The CDR3 region is CASRNDIGLTDTQYF. CDR3 sequence (DNA): TGTGCCAGCAGAAATGACATCGGACTCACAGATACGCAGTATTTT.

This clonotype has ten or more counts. The junction departs from germline at one end; a sequencing error may be responsible. The chain recombines TRBV2 with TRBJ1-1, with 7 positions matching TRBD1. There are 15 residues in the CDR3. The germline CDR1 and CDR2 sequences are SNHLY and FYNNEI. The CDR3 sequence: CASSIQGTPNAEAFF. The DNA of the CDR3 is TGTGCCAGCAGTATACAGGGGACACCGAACGCTGAAGCTTTCTTT.

This clonotype was seen many times. The V call is TRBV7-2, the J call TRBJ2-7, with D possibly matching TRBD2 (6 bases). In germline, CDR1 is SGHTA, CDR2 FQGNSA. Trimming pared 0 bases from V and 5 bases from J, leaving 17 bases between. The CDR3 has 16 amino acids. Here the CDR3 reads CASSLAAGTSAHEQYF. CDR3 in DNA: TGTGCCAGCAGCTTAGCCGCGGGAACCAGCGCCCACGAGCAGTACTTC.

The V gene is TRBV3-1, the J gene TRBJ1-2, with D possibly matching TRBD1 (5 bases). Germline CDR1 reads LGHDT; CDR2 reads YNNKEL (reference sequence). This CDR3 comprises 15 residues. Trimming removed 3 bases from V and 1 base from J, with 12 bases in between. CDR3 sequence reads: CASSQEGLGNYGYTF. CDR3 in DNA: TGTGCCAGCAGCCAGGAGGGGCTTGGTAACTATGGCTACACCTTC. The full variable domain, completed using reference TRBV3-1 and TRBJ1-2, is DTAVSQTPKYLVTQMGNDKSIKCEQNLGHDTMYWYKQDSKKFLKIMFSYNNKELIINETVPNRFSPKSPDKAHLNLHINSLELGDSAVYFCASSQEGLGNYGYTFGSGTRLTVV.

This clonotype has ten or more counts. In DNA form, the CDR3 reads TGTGCCAGCAGTTTAGGGGCGAGCTCCTACGAGCAGTACTTC. It encodes CASSLGASSYEQYF. The chain uses TRBV28 and TRBJ2-7; D is possibly TRBD1 (5 bases). Deletions cut 2 bases from V and 0 bases from J, with 8 bases between. This CDR3 is 14 amino acids long. CDR1 and CDR2 from the germline V gene are MDHEN and SYDVKM.

This clonotype occurred many times. V usage is TRBV5-5 and J usage is TRBJ2-1; 9 nucleotides align to TRBD2. V shed 3 bases, J shed 7 bases, and the junction held 11 bases outside the gene matches. The CDR3 sequence is 16 residues long. The germline V gene has CDR1 SGHKS and CDR2 YYEKEE (reference sequence). The CDR3 DNA sequence: TGTGCCAGCAGCTCCATAGCGGGAGTGGGAGTTAATGAGCAGTTCTTC. Residues: CASSSIAGVGVNEQFF.

The gene calls are TRBV19 and TRBJ2-3; 9 bases match TRBD2. Germline lookup yields CDR1 LNHDA and CDR2 SQIVND (reference sequence). The CDR3 covers 15 residues. Losses at the gene ends were 6 bases for V and 0 bases for J; bases not matched to a gene: 4. CDR3 loop: CASSGSGGSTDTQYF. The CDR3 DNA reads TGTGCCAGTAGCGGTAGCGGGGGAAGCACAGATACGCAGTATTTT.

V and J are TRBV29-1 and TRBJ2-7; 11 positions match TRBD2. This CDR3 is 16 amino acids long. The V gene's germline CDR1 is SQVTM and CDR2 ANQGSEA. After removal of 0 bases from V and 3 bases from J, the junction contained 7 bases not matched to a gene. This chain's CDR3 is CSVEDPASGRFYEQYF. For the CDR3, the DNA is TGCAGCGTTGAAGATCCGGCTAGCGGGAGGTTCTACGAGCAGTACTTC.

This clonotype has at least ten counts. The V and J genes are TRBV6-1 and TRBJ1-1; 10 bases map to TRBD1. This CDR3 is built from 14 residues. V was pared by 3 bases and J by 5 bases, with 3 bases of the junction left unmatched. The germline CDR1 and CDR2 sequences are MNHNS and SASEGT. In DNA form, the CDR3 reads TGTGCCAGCAGTGACCGGACAGGGGGGACTGAAGCTTTCTTT. Translating gives CASSDRTGGTEAFF.

In this sample, this clonotype turned up many times. The chain carries TRBV2 and TRBJ1-4; D is undetermined. The germline gives CDR1 SNHLY, CDR2 FYNNEI. V gave up 4 bases and J gave up 0 bases, with 9 bases separating them. CDR3 length equals 15 residues. The chain's CDR3 is CASSAYLTTNEKLFF. DNA for the CDR3: TGTGCCAGCAGTGCATACCTGACAACTAATGAAAAACTGTTTTTT.

In its sample, this clonotype was seen many times. This chain connects TRBV11-2 to TRBJ2-2, with D uncertain. Germline V gives CDR1 SGHAT, CDR2 FQNNGV. V gave up 4 bases and J gave up 0 bases, with 9 bases separating them. The CDR3 covers 15 residues. For the CDR3, the DNA is TGTGCCAGCAGCTCCCGACACGCGAACACCGGGGAGCTGTTTTTT. Residues: CASSSRHANTGELFF.

The chain combines TRBV28 with TRBJ2-5; a possible D gene is TRBD1 (5 bases). The germline V gene encodes CDR1 MDHEN and CDR2 SYDVKM. The CDR3 has 15 residues. The V end lost 3 bases, the J end lost 1 base, and 12 bases lay between the germline ends. The CDR3 protein is CASSFSPDTQETQYF. The CDR3 bases are TGTGCCAGCAGTTTTAGCCCGGACACCCAAGAGACCCAGTACTTC.

This chain uses TRBV6-1 with TRBJ1-2; D might be TRBD1 (6 bases). This CDR3 region has 13 residues. Per germline, CDR1 MNHNS and CDR2 SASEGT. V dropped 6 bases and J dropped 4 bases, with 12 bases sitting between them. The CDR3 protein is CASSRDTFYGYTF. CDR3 DNA sequence: TGTGCCAGCAGCAGGGACACCTTCTATGGCTACACCTTC.

Ten or more counts support this clonotype. V is TRBV25-1 and J is TRBJ2-3, with D possibly matching TRBD2 (7 bases). Germline CDR1 MGHDK, CDR2 SYGVNS. The CDR3 totals 17 residues. V shed 2 bases and J shed 0 bases, with 15 bases lying between them. The CDR3 coding sequence is TGTGCCAGCAGTGAAGGGGGGGGCGGTACTAGCACAGATACGCAGTATTTT. It is translated as CASSEGGGGTSTDTQYF.

This clonotype was recorded a few times. A much larger clone lies one base from this, so it may be a read error. This chain connects TRBV2 to TRBJ2-1, with TRBD2 as a possible D gene (6 bases). This CDR3 has 14 amino acids. Germline CDR1 and CDR2: SNHLY and FYNNEI. V shed 11 bases and J shed 5 bases, with 19 bases lying between them. The CDR3 bases are TGTGCCGGAAGGTCGGGAGTGTCCCACAATGAGCAGTTCTTC. Its translation is CAGRSGVSHNEQFF. The complete variable domain, with remaining parts taken from reference TRBV2 and TRBJ2-1, reads EPEVTQTPSHQVTQMGQEVILRCVPISNHLYFYWYRQILGQKVEFLVSFYNNEISEKSEIFDDQFSVERPDGSNFTLKIRSTKLEDSAMYFCAGRSGVSHNEQFFGPGTRLTVL.

The gene calls are TRBV19 and TRBJ1-3, with no clear D. The CDR3 is 16 residues long. Germline CDR1 reads LNHDA; CDR2 reads SQIVND (reference sequence). The germline V and J ends were trimmed by 5 bases and 0 bases, with 14 bases remaining between them. DNA for the CDR3: TGTGCCAGTAGTTTAATGGACGGATTCTCTGGAAACACCATATATTTT. Amino acids: CASSLMDGFSGNTIYF.

The J gene is TRBJ2-2, the V gene TRBV29-1, with unresolved D. V gave up 2 bases and J gave up 5 bases, with 9 bases separating them. Germline-derived CDR1 and CDR2 are SQVTM and ANQGSEA. The CDR3 runs to 13 residues. DNA of the CDR3: TGCAGCGTTGAACCAGCGAGAACCGGGGAGCTGTTTTTT. It translates to CSVEPARTGELFF.

The sample holds a few counts of this clonotype. V gene TRBV9 combines with J gene TRBJ1-3; weak D call: TRBD1 (5 bases). The germline V gene has CDR1 SGDLS and CDR2 YYNGEE. The CDR3 runs to 16 residues. V was trimmed by 0 bases and J by 1 base, leaving 11 bases between them. CDR3 bases: TGTGCCAGCAGCGTAGGATCAGGGTTATCTGGAAACACCATATATTTT. Translation: CASSVGSGLSGNTIYF. Full variable domain (missing parts from reference TRBV9 and TRBJ1-3): DSGVTQTPKHLITATGQRVTLRCSPRSGDLSVYWYQQSLDQGLQFLIQYYNGEERAKGNILERFSAQQFPDLHSELNLSSLELGDSALYFCASSVGSGLSGNTIYFGEGSWLTVV.